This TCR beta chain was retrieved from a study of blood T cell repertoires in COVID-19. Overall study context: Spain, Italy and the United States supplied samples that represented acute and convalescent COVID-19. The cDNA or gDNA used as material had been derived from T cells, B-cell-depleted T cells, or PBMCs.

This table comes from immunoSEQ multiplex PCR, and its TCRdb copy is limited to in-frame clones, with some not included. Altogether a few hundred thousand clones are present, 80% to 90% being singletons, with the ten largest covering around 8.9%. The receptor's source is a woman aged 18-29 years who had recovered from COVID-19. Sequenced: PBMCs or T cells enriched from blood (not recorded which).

The DNA of the CDR3 is TGTGCCAGCAGCACAGGGTCTGATTCACCCCTCCACTTT. Translated, it gives CASSTGSDSPLHF. This chain uses TRBV7-2 with TRBJ1-6; D is possibly TRBD1 (6 bases). Germline V gene data show CDR1 as SGHTA and CDR2 as FQGNSA. This CDR3 comprises 13 residues. Trimming removed 5 bases from V and 8 bases from J, with 10 bases in between.